The T cell receptor (beta chain) described here comes from a study of T cell responses to AZD1222 COVID-19 vaccine. The CDR3 spans 13 residues. Germline V gene sequence: CDR1 LNHDA, CDR2 SQIVND (reference sequence). V dropped 6 bases and J dropped 5; count of bases not matched to a gene: 5. TCRdb keeps only in-frame clones here, not all; method: immunoSEQ multiplex PCR. Among 55,000 to 80,000 clones listed, 84% were seen once. This specimen was peripheral blood, taken on day 0 of AZD1222 vaccination. The clonotype comes from an adult in good health. The chain has TRBV19 and TRBJ1-1, with TRBD1 identical over 8 bases. In DNA form, the CDR3 reads TGTGCCAGTAGGCAGACAGGGGAGACTGAAGCTTTCTTT. It translates to CASRQTGETEAFF. Complete variable domain (other parts from reference TRBV19 and TRBJ1-1): DGGITQSPKYLFRKEGQNVTLSCEQNLNHDAMYWYRQDPGQGLRLIYYSQIVNDFQKGDIAEGYSVSREKKESFPLTVTSAQKNPTAFYLCASRQTGETEAFFGQGTRLTVV.